This T cell receptor (beta chain) was profiled in a study of blood T cell repertoires in COVID-19. Study as a whole: Sample material is recorded as cDNA or gDNA derived from T cells, B-cell-depleted T cells, or PBMCs.

The repertoire was sequenced with immunoSEQ multiplex PCR; TCRdb's copy has only in-frame clones and lacks some. The data hold tens of thousands of clones, with roughly three quarters observed a single time. CDR1 LNHDA and CDR2 SQIVND come from the germline V gene (reference sequence). Deletions cut 4 bases from V and 9 bases from J, with 13 bases between. The CDR3 loop spans 13 amino acids. This chain joins TRBV19 and TRBJ2-1, with D maybe TRBD1 (6 bases). The sequenced sample consisted of peripheral blood. The TCR sequence derives from a woman of 80 years or more with acute or convalescent COVID-19. CDR3 sequence reads: CASSTHRAGEQFF. CDR3 DNA: TGTGCCAGTAGTACCCACAGGGCCGGTGAGCAGTTCTTC. Full variable domain (rest looked up from reference TRBV19 and TRBJ2-1): DGGITQSPKYLFRKEGQNVTLSCEQNLNHDAMYWYRQDPGQGLRLIYYSQIVNDFQKGDIAEGYSVSREKKESFPLTVTSAQKNPTAFYLCASSTHRAGEQFFGPGTRLTVL.